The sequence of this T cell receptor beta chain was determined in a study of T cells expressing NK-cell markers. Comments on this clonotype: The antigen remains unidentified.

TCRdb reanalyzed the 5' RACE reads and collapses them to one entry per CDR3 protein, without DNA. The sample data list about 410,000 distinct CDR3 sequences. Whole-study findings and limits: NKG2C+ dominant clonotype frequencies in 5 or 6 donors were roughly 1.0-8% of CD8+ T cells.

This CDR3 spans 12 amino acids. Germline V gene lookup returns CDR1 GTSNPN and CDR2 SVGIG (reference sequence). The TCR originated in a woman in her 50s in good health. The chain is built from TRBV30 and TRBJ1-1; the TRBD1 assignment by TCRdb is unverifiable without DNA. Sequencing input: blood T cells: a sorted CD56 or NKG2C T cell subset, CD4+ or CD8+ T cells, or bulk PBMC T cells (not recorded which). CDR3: CAWKWGVSEAFF.